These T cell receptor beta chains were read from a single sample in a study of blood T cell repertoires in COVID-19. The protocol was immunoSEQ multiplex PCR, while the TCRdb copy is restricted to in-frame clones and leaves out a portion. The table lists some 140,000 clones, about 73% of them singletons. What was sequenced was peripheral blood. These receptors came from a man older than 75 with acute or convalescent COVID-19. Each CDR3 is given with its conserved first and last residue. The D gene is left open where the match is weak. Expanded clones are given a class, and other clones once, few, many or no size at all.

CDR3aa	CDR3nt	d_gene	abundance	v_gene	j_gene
CASSELGTGAAYGYTF	TGTGCCAGCAGTGAACTAGGGACAGGGGCTGCCTATGGCTACACCTTC	TRBD1	-	TRBV25-1	TRBJ1-2
CASSPRDRGGSNQPQHF	TGTGCCAGCAGCCCACGGGACAGGGGTGGGAGCAATCAGCCCCAGCATTTT	TRBD1	-	TRBV7-2	TRBJ1-5
CASSQGLASGMYTDTQYF	TGTGCCAGCAGCCAAGGACTAGCAAGTGGCATGTACACAGATACGCAGTATTTT	TRBD2	-	TRBV3-1/TRBV3-2	TRBJ2-3
CASSQENTGTGGNEQYF	TGTGCCAGCAGCCAAGAAAATACCGGGACAGGGGGAAACGAGCAGTACTTC	TRBD1	-	TRBV4-2	TRBJ2-7
CASSPPRGDGETQYF	TGTGCCAGCTCACCACCGCGGGGGGACGGGGAGACCCAGTACTTC	TRBD2	-	TRBV18	TRBJ2-5
CASSIAQGPYEQYF	TGTGCCAGTAGTATAGCCCAGGGCCCCTACGAGCAGTACTTC	-	-	TRBV19	TRBJ2-7
CASSYEGARNEQFF	TGTGCCAGCAGTTACGAGGGGGCGAGGAATGAGCAGTTCTTC	TRBD1	-	TRBV6-5	TRBJ2-1
CASSRQSLNEKLFF	TGTGCCAGCAGTAGACAGTCTCTAAATGAAAAACTGTTTTTT	-	-	TRBV28	TRBJ1-4
CARGSNYGYTF	TGTGCCCGGGGGAGCAACTATGGCTACACCTTC	-	-	TRBV28	TRBJ1-2
CASSPAVGPQETQYF	TGTGCCAGCAGCCCGGCGGTGGGGCCCCAAGAGACCCAGTACTTC	-	-	TRBV7-2	TRBJ2-5
CASSFPGDDIQYF	TGCGCCAGCAGCTTTCCCGGGGATGACATTCAGTACTTC	-	-	TRBV5-1	TRBJ2-4
CASSSEPGQGYEQYF	TGTGCCAGCAGTTCGGAACCGGGACAGGGGTACGAGCAGTACTTC	TRBD1	-	TRBV27	TRBJ2-7
CASSWQENTEAFF	TGCGCCAGCAGTTGGCAGGAGAACACTGAAGCTTTCTTT	-	-	TRBV5-1	TRBJ1-1
CASSPDRGRLGETQYF	TGTGCCAGCAGCCCCGACAGGGGACGCCTAGGGGAGACCCAGTACTTC	TRBD1	once	TRBV11-1	TRBJ2-5
CASSSGTGRRYRETQYF	TGTGCCAGTAGTTCCGGGACAGGGAGGAGGTATCGGGAGACCCAGTACTTC	TRBD1	-	TRBV19	TRBJ2-5
CASSPPADTYEQYF	TGTGCCAGCTCACCACCCGCGGACACCTACGAGCAGTACTTC	-	-	TRBV18	TRBJ2-7
CASSAPGQGTQKLFF	TGTGCCAGCAGTGCCCCGGGACAGGGCACTCAAAAACTGTTTTTT	TRBD1	-	TRBV2	TRBJ1-4
CATSTGAGVAGELFF	TGTGCCACCTCGACCGGGGCAGGGGTGGCCGGGGAGCTGTTTTTT	-	-	TRBV19	TRBJ2-2
CATSTWTGAREKLFF	TGTGCCACCAGCACTTGGACAGGGGCGAGGGAAAAACTGTTTTTT	TRBD1	-	TRBV15	TRBJ1-4
CASSSGTSGAPSSYNEQFF	TGTGCCAGCTCATCGGGGACTAGCGGGGCCCCTAGCTCCTACAATGAGCAGTTCTTC	TRBD2	-	TRBV7-3	TRBJ2-1
CASSPIAGESGYGYTF	TGTGCCAGTAGTCCGATAGCCGGGGAATCGGGGTATGGCTACACCTTC	-	few	TRBV19	TRBJ1-2
CAISPAQNNSPLHF	TGTGCCATCAGCCCCGCCCAGAATAATTCACCCCTCCACTTT	-	few	TRBV10-3	TRBJ1-6
CASTGTGVETQYF	TGTGCCAGCACCGGGACAGGGGTCGAGACCCAGTACTTC	TRBD1	many	TRBV2	TRBJ2-5
CASSLQGLGETQYF	TGTGCCAGCAGTTTGCAGGGGTTAGGAGAGACCCAGTACTTC	-	-	TRBV27	TRBJ2-5
CASTPGLAGIRAKNIQYF	TGTGCCAGCACCCCAGGACTAGCGGGGATTAGAGCCAAAAACATTCAGTACTTC	TRBD2	-	TRBV2	TRBJ2-4
CASSSFEGLAYEQYF	TGCGCCAGCAGCAGCTTTGAGGGATTAGCCTACGAGCAGTACTTC	-	few	TRBV5-1	TRBJ2-7
CASSLVQGGGGYTF	TGTGCCAGCAGTTTAGTACAGGGGGGCGGTGGCTACACCTTC	TRBD1	-	TRBV28	TRBJ1-2
CASSVSSQGSFSYEQYF	TGTGCCAGCAGCGTGTCCTCCCAGGGAAGTTTTTCCTACGAGCAGTACTTC	-	-	TRBV7-2	TRBJ2-7
CASSQPPVPGMYNEQFF	TGTGCCAGCAGCCAACCCCCGGTGCCCGGGATGTACAATGAGCAGTTCTTC	-	-	TRBV4-2	TRBJ2-1
CASSLAGTGNTGELFF	TGTGCCAGCAGCTTAGCCGGGACAGGGAACACCGGGGAGCTGTTTTTT	TRBD1	-	TRBV11-3	TRBJ2-2
CASSLHRGRVDQPQHF	TGTGCCAGCAGCCTGCACAGGGGGCGTGTAGATCAGCCCCAGCATTTT	TRBD1	-	TRBV5-8	TRBJ1-5
CASSLLLGRGGGPEAFF	TGTGCCAGCAGCTTACTGTTAGGCAGGGGAGGGGGTCCTGAAGCTTTCTTT	-	-	TRBV7-2	TRBJ1-1
CSASRGNQPQHF	TGCAGTGCTAGTCGGGGAAATCAGCCCCAGCATTTT	-	-	TRBV20-1	TRBJ1-5
CASRSSGGYNEQFF	TGTGCCAGCAGATCTAGCGGGGGTTACAATGAGCAGTTCTTC	TRBD2	-	TRBV28	TRBJ2-1
CASSQGYSAGGSEQYF	TGTGCCAGCAGCCAGGGTTACTCGGCAGGAGGATCCGAGCAGTACTTC	-	-	TRBV14	TRBJ2-7
CASTDPYRDNYGYTF	TGTGCCAGCACCGACCCCTACAGGGATAACTATGGCTACACCTTC	-	once	TRBV2	TRBJ1-2
CASSLIAQGTYEQYF	TGTGCCAGCAGCCTGATTGCACAGGGGACCTACGAGCAGTACTTC	TRBD1	-	TRBV7-2	TRBJ2-7
CASSGGPGAGNTIYF	TGTGCCAGCAGTGGGGGGCCTGGGGCTGGAAACACCATATATTTT	-	-	TRBV2	TRBJ1-3
CASSLGGGGQETQYF	TGTGCCAGCAGCTTAGGGGGAGGGGGACAAGAGACCCAGTACTTC	-	-	TRBV7-8	TRBJ2-5
CASSTGLAGTGELFF	TGTGCCAGCAGCACGGGACTAGCGGGCACCGGGGAGCTGTTTTTT	TRBD2	many	TRBV7-2	TRBJ2-2
CASSPGQGEQLFF	TGCGCCAGCAGCCCCGGACAGGGTGAACAACTGTTTTTT	TRBD1	once	TRBV5-1	TRBJ1-4
CASSLSTAQETQYF	TGCGCCAGCAGCTTGTCAACAGCCCAAGAGACCCAGTACTTC	-	-	TRBV5-1	TRBJ2-5
CASSVEQGRNQPQHF	TGTGCCAGCTCGGTCGAACAGGGACGTAATCAGCCCCAGCATTTT	-	-	TRBV18	TRBJ1-5
CASRTRTGGRFGNSPLHF	TGTGCCAGCAGAACCCGGACAGGGGGAAGGTTCGGTAATTCACCCCTCCACTTT	TRBD1	-	TRBV7-2	TRBJ1-6